The T cell receptor beta chain described here comes from a study of T-cell memory formation after mild COVID-19. Study information: Clusters were largely donor specific. Study-wide results and limits: Mainly in CM and EM were contracting CD4+ clones; CD8+ were in EMRA. Clones contracting day 15 to 85 were balanced CD4/CD8; later expanders leaned CD4+.

5'RACE with constant-segment primers built TCRalpha and TCRbeta cDNA libraries with UMIs. TCRdb recomputed calls from the 5' RACE reads with MiXCR, one row per CDR3 protein. The sample lists fewer than 700,000 distinct CDR3 sequences, about a sixth seen once, with 12% in the top ten. CDR3 length: 16 amino acids. CDR1 and CDR2 from the germline V gene are SEHNR and FQNEAQ (reference sequence). V was trimmed by 4 bases and J by 1 base, leaving 11 bases between them. There are a few counts of this clonotype. Its antigen is not identified. The specimen was PBMCs or a T cell subset sorted from them (not recorded which). The clonotype comes from an adult woman who had mild COVID-19 (a few samples of this study predate the infection). Cell type and time point are not known. The chain links TRBV7-9 to TRBJ2-6, with a possible D match to TRBD1 (6 bases). The CDR3 reads CASSSVGGSGANVLTF. DNA for the CDR3: TGTGCCAGCAGCTCCGTAGGGGGTTCTGGGGCCAACGTCCTGACTTTC.